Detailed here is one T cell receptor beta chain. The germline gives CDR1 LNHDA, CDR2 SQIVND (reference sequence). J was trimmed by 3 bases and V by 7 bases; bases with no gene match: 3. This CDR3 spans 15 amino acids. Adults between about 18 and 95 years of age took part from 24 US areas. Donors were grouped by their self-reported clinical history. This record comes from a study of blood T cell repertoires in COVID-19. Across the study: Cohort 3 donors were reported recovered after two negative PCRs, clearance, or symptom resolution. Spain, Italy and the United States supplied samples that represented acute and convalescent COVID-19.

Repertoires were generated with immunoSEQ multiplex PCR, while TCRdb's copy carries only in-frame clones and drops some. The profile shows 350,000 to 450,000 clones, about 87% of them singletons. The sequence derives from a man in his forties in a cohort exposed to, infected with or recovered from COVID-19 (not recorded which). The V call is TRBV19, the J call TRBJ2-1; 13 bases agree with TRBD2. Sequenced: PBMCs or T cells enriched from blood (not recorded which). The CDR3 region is CASNRTSGSYNEQFF. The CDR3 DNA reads TGTGCCAGTAACCGGACTAGCGGGAGCTACAATGAGCAGTTCTTC.